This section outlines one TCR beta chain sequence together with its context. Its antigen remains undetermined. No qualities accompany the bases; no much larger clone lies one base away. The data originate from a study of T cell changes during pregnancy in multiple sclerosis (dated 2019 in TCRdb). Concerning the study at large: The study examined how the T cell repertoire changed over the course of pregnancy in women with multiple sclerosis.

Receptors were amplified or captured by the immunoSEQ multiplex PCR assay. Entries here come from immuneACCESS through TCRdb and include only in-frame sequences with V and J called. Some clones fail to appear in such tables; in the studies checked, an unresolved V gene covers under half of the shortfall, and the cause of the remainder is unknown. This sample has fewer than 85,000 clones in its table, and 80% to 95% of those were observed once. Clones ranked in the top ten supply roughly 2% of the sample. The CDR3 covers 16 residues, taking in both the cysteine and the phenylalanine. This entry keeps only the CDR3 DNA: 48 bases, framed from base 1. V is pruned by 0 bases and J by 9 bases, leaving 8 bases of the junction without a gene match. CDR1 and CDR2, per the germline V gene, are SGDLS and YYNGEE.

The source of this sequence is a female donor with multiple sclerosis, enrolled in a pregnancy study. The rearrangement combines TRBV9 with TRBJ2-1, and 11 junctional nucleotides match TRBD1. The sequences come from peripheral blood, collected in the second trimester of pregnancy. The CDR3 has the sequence CASSVALAGTGGEQFF. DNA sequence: TGTGCCAGCAGCGTAGCCCTGGCCGGGACAGGGGGTGAGCAGTTCTTC.